The T cell receptor beta chain under discussion was sequenced for a study of shared clonotypes between healthy human individuals. Study background: Each donor had three CD4 naive, three CD4 memory, two CD8 naive and one CD8 memory plate.

The test was conducted at deep level. The table came from immunoSEQ multiplex PCR; TCRdb's copy has only in-frame clones and leaves some out. Here the sample spans more than 2,000,000 clones, about 92% being singletons. In its sample, this clone was seen once. CDR1 is MNHEY and CDR2 is SVGAGI in the germline V gene. The CDR3 covers 14 residues. V lost 4 bases, J lost 1 base, and 9 bases lay in between. The sample comprised naive CD4+ T cells from PBMCs. Subset meaning: CD45RA+ positively selected. The TCR sequence derives from a man younger than 30 in good health. Some clones in this sample may be carry-over from other donors' samples. The rearrangement uses TRBV6-5 and TRBJ2-3; no firm D call. CDR3 DNA sequence: TGTGCCAGCAGTTCGTCGACGGGCACAGATACGCAGTATTTT. This encodes CASSSSTGTDTQYF.